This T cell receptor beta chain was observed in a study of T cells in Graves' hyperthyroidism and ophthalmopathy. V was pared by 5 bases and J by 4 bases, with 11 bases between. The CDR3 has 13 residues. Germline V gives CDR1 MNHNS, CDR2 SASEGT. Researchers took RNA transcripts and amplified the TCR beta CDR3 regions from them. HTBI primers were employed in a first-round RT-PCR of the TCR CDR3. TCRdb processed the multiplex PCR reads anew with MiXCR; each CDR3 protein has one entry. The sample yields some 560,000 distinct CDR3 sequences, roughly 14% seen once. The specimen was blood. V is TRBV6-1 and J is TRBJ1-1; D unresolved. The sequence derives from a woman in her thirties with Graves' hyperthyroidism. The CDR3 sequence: CASSPARVTEAFF. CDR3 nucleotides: TGTGCCAGCAGTCCCGCGCGAGTCACTGAAGCTTTCTTT.